This entry features one T cell receptor (beta chain) sequence. Its antigen remains unknown. This entry belongs to a study of T cell repertoires in cytomegalovirus infection. Across the whole study: Evidence of both CMV infection and a matching HLA type came from public TCR beta signatures. Study-level results: Cumulative public TCR beta family frequency identified CMV carriers with the relevant HLA. What dominated the ex vivo response were HLA-C-restricted CMV-specific TCR beta clonotypes.

A single record per CDR3 protein comes from TCRdb applying MiXCR to the reads. The sample consists of around 260,000 distinct CDR3 sequences, about 26% of them appearing once. Input material: PBMCs. The sequence came from a human donor in good health (CMV status not recorded). Some clones in this sample may be carry-over from other donors' samples.

CDR3 in DNA: TGTGCCGTAGGGGGGGACGCCGTATCTGATACGCAGTATTTT. Its translation is CAVGGDAVSDTQYF. This rearrangement joins TRBV19 to TRBJ2-3; D is possibly TRBD2 (7 bases). The CDR3 covers 14 residues. Trimming shortened V by 11 bases and J by 6 bases, and 21 bases separated the two germline ends. Germline CDR1 and CDR2: LNHDA and SQIVND (reference sequence).